The source of this T cell receptor beta chain is a study of cytomegalovirus exposure and HLA in healthy donors. Across the whole study: Genotyping showed around 80% of 398 donors falling in the Caucasian-associated ancestry cluster. Study-level findings and limits: Later work associated roughly 15,000 TCR beta sequences with HLA alleles at 0.05 false discovery rate. For presence/absence analyses, sequencing depth was assumed to be roughly uniform across donors. A later analysis found most CMV-associated TCR beta chains apparently HLA-restricted.

CDR3 length: 14 residues. With V trimmed by 5 bases and J by 0 bases, 4 bases remained unmatched. Germline V gives CDR1 SGHAT, CDR2 FQNNGV. 60 Vbeta and 13 Jbeta primers were used in PCR. Sequencing used immunoSEQ multiplex PCR; TCRdb keeps in-frame clones, though not all of them. The sample gives 100,000 to 150,000 clones, under 85% of which show up once; around 13% is in the top ten. Note on this clone: Its antigen is undetermined.

The receptor was isolated from a woman aged 40 to 55 in good health and CMV-seropositive. This chain uses TRBV11-2 with TRBJ2-7, with 7 positions matching TRBD1. Sequenced input: PBMCs. The CDR3 is CASSPTGTSYEQYF. DNA of the CDR3: TGTGCCAGCAGCCCGACAGGGACCTCCTACGAGCAGTACTTC.